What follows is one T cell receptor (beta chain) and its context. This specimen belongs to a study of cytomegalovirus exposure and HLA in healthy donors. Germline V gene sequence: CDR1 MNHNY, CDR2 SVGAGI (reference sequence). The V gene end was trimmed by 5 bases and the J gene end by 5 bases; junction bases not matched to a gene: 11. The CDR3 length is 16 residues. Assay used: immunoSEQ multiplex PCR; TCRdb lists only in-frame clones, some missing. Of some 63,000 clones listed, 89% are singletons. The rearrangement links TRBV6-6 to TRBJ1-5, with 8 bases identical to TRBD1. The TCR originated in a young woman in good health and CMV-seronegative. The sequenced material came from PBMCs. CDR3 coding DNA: TGTGCCAGCAGTAACCACTACCAGGGGGCTGATCAGCCCCAGCATTTT. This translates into CASSNHYQGADQPQHF.